The 3 T cell receptor beta chains reported below all come from one sample, sequenced in a study of T cell clones after liver transplantation. The method was immunoSEQ multiplex PCR; TCRdb's version includes in-frame clones alone and lacks a portion of them. The table records approximately 5,000 clones, over 40% of them present only once. Alloreactive TCRbeta sequences came from sequencing proliferating CFSE-low cells in the MLR. Antigens of these TCRs are unknown. Sequenced material: CD4+ T cells from cultured PBMCs. Receptor source: a human patient who received a liver transplant. Some T cells may possibly be graft donor cells.

CDR3 bases: TGTGCCAGCAGTCCCCTCGGGACGGCCTTGAGCGATGAGCAGTTCTTC. Its protein is CASSPLGTALSDEQFF. This chain joins TRBV28 and TRBJ2-1, with D possibly called TRBD1 or TRBD2 (5 bases each). V lost 5 bases to trimming and J lost 8 bases, with 22 bases between them. The CDR3 covers 16 residues. The germline V gene has CDR1 MDHEN and CDR2 SYDVKM.

The chain is built from TRBV11-3 and TRBJ2-7; D remains ambiguous. From germline, CDR1 is SGHNT and CDR2 YENEEA. The CDR3 consists of 13 residues. The V gene lost 5 bases and the J gene lost 1 base, with 9 bases spanning the gap. In nucleotides, the CDR3 is TGTGCCAGCAGCCGCGACTTGTCCTACGAGCAGTACTTC. Translation: CASSRDLSYEQYF. Variable domain in full (rest from reference TRBV11-3 and TRBJ2-7): EAGVVQSPRYKIIEKKQPVAFWCNPISGHNTLYWYLQNLGQGPELLIRYENEEAVDDSQLPKDRFSAERLKGVDSTLKIQPAELGDSAVYLCASSRDLSYEQYFGPGTRLTVT.

By frequency in the sample, this clone is medium-sized (0.01 to 0.1%). V usage is TRBV2 and J usage is TRBJ1-4; TRBD1 is a possible D gene (5 bases). In germline, CDR1 is SNHLY, CDR2 FYNNEI. Trimming took off 2 bases at V and 6 bases at J, with 10 bases between the two ends. This CDR3 comprises 14 residues. The CDR3: CASSELMGDEKLFF. The DNA for the CDR3 is TGTGCCAGCAGTGAATTGATGGGGGATGAAAAACTGTTTTTT.